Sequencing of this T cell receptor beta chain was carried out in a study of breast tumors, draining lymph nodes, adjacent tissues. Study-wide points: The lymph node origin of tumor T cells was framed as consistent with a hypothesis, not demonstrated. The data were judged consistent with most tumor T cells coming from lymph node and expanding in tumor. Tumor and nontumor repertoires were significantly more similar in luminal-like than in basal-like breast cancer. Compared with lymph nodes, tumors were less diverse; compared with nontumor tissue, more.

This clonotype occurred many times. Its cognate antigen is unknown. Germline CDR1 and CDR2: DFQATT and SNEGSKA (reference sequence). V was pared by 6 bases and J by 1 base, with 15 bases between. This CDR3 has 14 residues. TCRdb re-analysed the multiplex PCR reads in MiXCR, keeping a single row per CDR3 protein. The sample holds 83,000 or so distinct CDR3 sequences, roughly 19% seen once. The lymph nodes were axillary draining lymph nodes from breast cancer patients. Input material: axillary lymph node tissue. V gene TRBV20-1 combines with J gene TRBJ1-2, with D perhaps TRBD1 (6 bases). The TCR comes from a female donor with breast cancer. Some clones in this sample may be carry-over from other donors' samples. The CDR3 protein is CSADRQNNNYGYTF. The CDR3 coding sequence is TGCAGTGCGGACAGACAGAATAATAACTATGGCTACACCTTC.